This is a list of T cell receptor beta chains from one sample in a study of cytomegalovirus exposure and HLA in healthy donors. Generated by immunoSEQ multiplex PCR, the TCRdb table keeps only in-frame clones and is missing some. Among about 110,000 clones listed, around 70% were seen once. The sequenced sample consisted of PBMCs. The source is a man between 35 and 55 years old in good health and CMV-seropositive. Both conserved end residues are part of each CDR3. A D gene is named only where the DNA matches it firmly. Size is stated for part of the rows, as once, few or many counts, or as a class when the clone is expanded.

j_gene: TRBJ2-7; v_gene: TRBV15; d_gene: NA; abundance: NA; CDR3nt: TGTGCCACCAGCAGATCGTCCTACGAGCAGTACTTC; CDR3aa: CATSRSSYEQYF
j_gene: TRBJ1-2; v_gene: TRBV30; d_gene: NA; abundance: NA; CDR3nt: TGTGCCTGGAGCGACCAGGGTAACTATGGCTACACCTTC; CDR3aa: CAWSDQGNYGYTF
j_gene: TRBJ2-6; v_gene: TRBV6-5; d_gene: TRBD1; abundance: few; CDR3nt: TGTGCCAGCAGTTGGACAGGGGCCTCTGGGGCCAACGTCCTGACTTTC; CDR3aa: CASSWTGASGANVLTF
j_gene: TRBJ2-5; v_gene: TRBV19; d_gene: TRBD1; abundance: NA; CDR3nt: TGTGCCAGTAGTATTGTTACCAGGGGGGAGACCCAGTACTTC; CDR3aa: CASSIVTRGETQYF
j_gene: TRBJ2-1; v_gene: TRBV29-1; d_gene: TRBD2; abundance: NA; CDR3nt: TGCAGCGTTCCCAGGGCGGGAGGGATCAATGAGCAGTTCTTC; CDR3aa: CSVPRAGGINEQFF
j_gene: TRBJ2-1; v_gene: TRBV4-2; d_gene: NA; abundance: NA; CDR3nt: TGTGCCAGCAGCCAAGGAGGCGTGGAGTTCTTC; CDR3aa: CASSQGGVEFF
j_gene: TRBJ2-1; v_gene: TRBV6-9; d_gene: TRBD2; abundance: NA; CDR3nt: TGTGCCAGCGGAGGACTAGCGGACCCCGGGGATGAGCAGTTCTTC; CDR3aa: CASGGLADPGDEQFF
j_gene: TRBJ1-1; v_gene: TRBV18; d_gene: NA; abundance: NA; CDR3nt: TGTGCCAGCTCACCAATGGAGCGAACTGAAGCTTTCTTT; CDR3aa: CASSPMERTEAFF
j_gene: TRBJ2-3; v_gene: TRBV28; d_gene: NA; abundance: NA; CDR3nt: TGTGCCAGCAGTTTATCGGGTGGTTTACATACGCAGTATTTT; CDR3aa: CASSLSGGLHTQYF
j_gene: TRBJ2-5; v_gene: TRBV19; d_gene: TRBD1; abundance: NA; CDR3nt: TGTGCCAGTAGTATAGATTACCCAGGGGGATCAGAGACCCAGTACTTC; CDR3aa: CASSIDYPGGSETQYF
j_gene: TRBJ1-5; v_gene: TRBV6-1; d_gene: NA; abundance: NA; CDR3nt: TGTGCCAGCAGTGAACTTTCCGGTCAGCCCCAGCATTTT; CDR3aa: CASSELSGQPQHF
j_gene: TRBJ2-7; v_gene: TRBV9; d_gene: TRBD1; abundance: once; CDR3nt: TGTGCCAGCAGCCCGACAGGGTATAACGAGCAGTACTTC; CDR3aa: CASSPTGYNEQYF
j_gene: TRBJ2-3; v_gene: TRBV5-4; d_gene: NA; abundance: once; CDR3nt: TGTGCCAGCAGCTTGGGTTCGCAGGTCTCTGCAGATACGCAGTATTTT; CDR3aa: CASSLGSQVSADTQYF
j_gene: TRBJ1-2; v_gene: TRBV5-6; d_gene: NA; abundance: NA; CDR3nt: TGTGCCAGCAGCCTCCGTCCCTATGGCTACACCTTC; CDR3aa: CASSLRPYGYTF
j_gene: TRBJ1-1; v_gene: TRBV19; d_gene: TRBD1; abundance: NA; CDR3nt: TGTGCCAGTAGTATGTGGCAGGGGGCCAACACTGAAGCTTTCTTT; CDR3aa: CASSMWQGANTEAFF
j_gene: TRBJ2-5; v_gene: TRBV11-3; d_gene: NA; abundance: NA; CDR3nt: TGTGCCAGCAGCCTAAACAGGCAAGAGACCCAGTACTTC; CDR3aa: CASSLNRQETQYF
j_gene: TRBJ1-4; v_gene: TRBV27; d_gene: NA; abundance: NA; CDR3nt: TGTGCCAGCAGACGACAGCAAGTTAGAGCAACTAATGAAAAACTGTTTTTT; CDR3aa: CASRRQQVRATNEKLFF
j_gene: TRBJ2-3; v_gene: TRBV13; d_gene: NA; abundance: NA; CDR3nt: TGTGCCAGCAGCTTACGCCTAGCTGAGCCAGATACGCAGTATTTT; CDR3aa: CASSLRLAEPDTQYF
j_gene: TRBJ2-1; v_gene: TRBV19; d_gene: NA; abundance: few; CDR3nt: TGTGCCAGTAGTGAGGACAGACTCTACAATGAGCAGTTCTTC; CDR3aa: CASSEDRLYNEQFF
j_gene: TRBJ1-2; v_gene: TRBV30; d_gene: NA; abundance: NA; CDR3nt: TGTGCCTGGATGGATGTGGGGGGGGCGGGTGGCTACACCTTC; CDR3aa: CAWMDVGGAGGYTF
j_gene: TRBJ2-7; v_gene: TRBV4-2; d_gene: TRBD2; abundance: NA; CDR3nt: TGTGCCAGCAGCCCTCAGGGACTAGCGGGAGGCGCTTCCTACGAGCAGTACTTC; CDR3aa: CASSPQGLAGGASYEQYF
j_gene: TRBJ2-7; v_gene: TRBV28; d_gene: NA; abundance: NA; CDR3nt: TGTGCCAGCAGTCTCAACCCCGGGGAGGTCACCCACTACGAGCAGTACTTC; CDR3aa: CASSLNPGEVTHYEQYF
j_gene: TRBJ2-5; v_gene: TRBV7-8; d_gene: NA; abundance: NA; CDR3nt: TGTGCCAGCAGCTGGACCCGGGGACAAGAGACCCAGTACTTC; CDR3aa: CASSWTRGQETQYF
j_gene: TRBJ1-4; v_gene: TRBV4-1; d_gene: NA; abundance: NA; CDR3nt: TGCGCCAGCAGCCAAGGACCCTGGCAGGGAGAAAAACTGTTTTTT; CDR3aa: CASSQGPWQGEKLFF
j_gene: TRBJ1-1; v_gene: TRBV6-6; d_gene: NA; abundance: NA; CDR3nt: TGTGCCAGCAGAACGGGGGGGACTGAAGCTTTCTTT; CDR3aa: CASRTGGTEAFF
j_gene: TRBJ2-5; v_gene: TRBV18; d_gene: NA; abundance: NA; CDR3nt: TGTGCCAGCTCACCACCGCCAGGACTGGATTCGACCCAGTACTTC; CDR3aa: CASSPPPGLDSTQYF
j_gene: TRBJ2-3; v_gene: TRBV30; d_gene: NA; abundance: NA; CDR3nt: TGTGCCTGGAGTGTAAAGGCGGGCAGCACAGATACGCAGTATTTT; CDR3aa: CAWSVKAGSTDTQYF
j_gene: TRBJ2-7; v_gene: TRBV11-3; d_gene: TRBD1; abundance: NA; CDR3nt: TGTGCCAGCAGCCGGGGACAGGGGGCGGTCGAGCAGTACTTC; CDR3aa: CASSRGQGAVEQYF
j_gene: TRBJ2-1; v_gene: TRBV19; d_gene: TRBD2; abundance: NA; CDR3nt: TGTGCCAGTATGAGCGGGATTGAGCAGTTCTTC; CDR3aa: CASMSGIEQFF
j_gene: TRBJ1-3; v_gene: TRBV18; d_gene: NA; abundance: NA; CDR3nt: TGTGCCAGCTCACCGACAGGCTCTGGAAACACCATATATTTT; CDR3aa: CASSPTGSGNTIYF
j_gene: TRBJ2-3; v_gene: TRBV25-1; d_gene: TRBD2; abundance: NA; CDR3nt: TGTGCCAGCAGTAACCCGGGACTAGCGGGAGGAACCACAGATACGCAGTATTTT; CDR3aa: CASSNPGLAGGTTDTQYF
j_gene: TRBJ1-1; v_gene: TRBV7-9; d_gene: TRBD1; abundance: few; CDR3nt: TGTGCCAGCAGCTACAGGGGGCAAAACACTGAAGCTTTCTTT; CDR3aa: CASSYRGQNTEAFF
j_gene: TRBJ2-7; v_gene: TRBV27; d_gene: TRBD1; abundance: NA; CDR3nt: TGTGCCAGCAGAAGGAACACAGGGGCCAACTCCTACGAGCAGTACTTC; CDR3aa: CASRRNTGANSYEQYF
j_gene: TRBJ2-3; v_gene: TRBV7-9; d_gene: NA; abundance: NA; CDR3nt: TGTGCCAGCAGCTTAGCGGGAGGTAGCACAGATACGCAGTATTTT; CDR3aa: CASSLAGGSTDTQYF
j_gene: TRBJ2-1; v_gene: TRBV13; d_gene: NA; abundance: NA; CDR3nt: TGTGCCAGCAGCTTACAGGGTACCAGCTCCTACAATGAGCAGTTCTTC; CDR3aa: CASSLQGTSSYNEQFF
j_gene: TRBJ2-2; v_gene: TRBV11-1; d_gene: TRBD2; abundance: NA; CDR3nt: TGTGCCAGCAGCCAACTAGCGGGAGTCACCGGGGAGCTGTTTTTT; CDR3aa: CASSQLAGVTGELFF
j_gene: TRBJ1-1; v_gene: TRBV25-1; d_gene: NA; abundance: few; CDR3nt: TGTGCCAGCAGTCCCCACAGAAATGAAGCTTTCTTT; CDR3aa: CASSPHRNEAFF
j_gene: TRBJ2-7; v_gene: TRBV28; d_gene: NA; abundance: few; CDR3nt: TGTGCCAGCAGTATCTGGGCCCAGGCCCCTCTATTCTACGAGCAGTACTTC; CDR3aa: CASSIWAQAPLFYEQYF
j_gene: TRBJ1-1; v_gene: TRBV9; d_gene: NA; abundance: NA; CDR3nt: TGTGCCAGCAGCGTAGATCTGGGGGCAGGCACTGAAGCTTTCTTT; CDR3aa: CASSVDLGAGTEAFF
j_gene: TRBJ1-1; v_gene: TRBV19; d_gene: NA; abundance: NA; CDR3nt: TGTGCCAGTAGAGGAGGGTTGACTGAAGCTTTCTTT; CDR3aa: CASRGGLTEAFF
j_gene: TRBJ2-1; v_gene: TRBV6-5; d_gene: TRBD2; abundance: NA; CDR3nt: TGTGCCAGCAGTCCCGGGACTAGTGTGATTAATGAGCAGTTCTTC; CDR3aa: CASSPGTSVINEQFF
j_gene: TRBJ2-3; v_gene: TRBV14; d_gene: TRBD2; abundance: few; CDR3nt: TGTGCCAGCAGCCAAGATCTAGCGGCCACTAGCACAGATACGCAGTATTTT; CDR3aa: CASSQDLAATSTDTQYF
j_gene: TRBJ2-1; v_gene: TRBV9; d_gene: NA; abundance: NA; CDR3nt: TGTGCCAGCAGCGTAGTATTCGGGGAGCAGTTCTTC; CDR3aa: CASSVVFGEQFF
j_gene: TRBJ1-2; v_gene: TRBV5-1; d_gene: NA; abundance: NA; CDR3nt: TGCGCCAGCAGCTTGGTCCCTATGACTATTGGCTACACCTTC; CDR3aa: CASSLVPMTIGYTF
j_gene: TRBJ2-5; v_gene: TRBV6-1; d_gene: NA; abundance: few; CDR3nt: TGTGCCAGCAGTGAAGAAGCTCAAGAGACCCAGTACTTC; CDR3aa: CASSEEAQETQYF
j_gene: TRBJ2-2; v_gene: TRBV5-6; d_gene: TRBD1; abundance: NA; CDR3nt: TGTGCCAGCAGCTACTTCGACAGGGGGCTAACCGGGGAGCTGTTTTTT; CDR3aa: CASSYFDRGLTGELFF
j_gene: TRBJ1-4; v_gene: TRBV30; d_gene: NA; abundance: once; CDR3nt: TGTGCCTGGGGACCGGGGGGAGGCATTACTAATGAAAAACTGTTTTTT; CDR3aa: CAWGPGGGITNEKLFF
j_gene: TRBJ2-7; v_gene: TRBV11-1; d_gene: NA; abundance: NA; CDR3nt: TGTGCCAGCAGCCGTGGGACACCAGACTACGAGCAGTACTTC; CDR3aa: CASSRGTPDYEQYF
j_gene: TRBJ2-7; v_gene: TRBV28; d_gene: NA; abundance: once; CDR3nt: TGTGCCAGCAGCCTGTATCTCTACGAGCAGTACTTC; CDR3aa: CASSLYLYEQYF
j_gene: TRBJ2-1; v_gene: TRBV14; d_gene: NA; abundance: NA; CDR3nt: TGTGCCAGCAGCCTAGACAATGAGCAGTTCTTC; CDR3aa: CASSLDNEQFF
j_gene: TRBJ2-3; v_gene: TRBV5-1; d_gene: NA; abundance: NA; CDR3nt: TGCGCCAGCAGCCCAGGGGACCTTAGCACAGATACGCAGTATTTT; CDR3aa: CASSPGDLSTDTQYF
j_gene: TRBJ2-1; v_gene: TRBV19; d_gene: NA; abundance: few; CDR3nt: TGTGCCAGCGCGGAGACTAGCTCCTACAATGAGCAGTTCTTC; CDR3aa: CASAETSSYNEQFF